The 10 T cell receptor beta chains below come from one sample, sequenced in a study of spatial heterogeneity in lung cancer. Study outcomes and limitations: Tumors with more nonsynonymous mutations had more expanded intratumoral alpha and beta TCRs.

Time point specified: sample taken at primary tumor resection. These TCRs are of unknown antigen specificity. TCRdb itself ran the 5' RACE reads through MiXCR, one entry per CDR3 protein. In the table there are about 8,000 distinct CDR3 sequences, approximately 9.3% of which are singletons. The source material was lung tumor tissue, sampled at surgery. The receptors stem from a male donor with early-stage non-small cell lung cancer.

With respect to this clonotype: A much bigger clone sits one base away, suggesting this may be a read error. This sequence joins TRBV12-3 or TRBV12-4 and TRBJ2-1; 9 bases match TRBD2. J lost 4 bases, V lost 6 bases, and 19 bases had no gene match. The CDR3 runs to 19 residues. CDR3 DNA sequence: TGTGCCAGCAGATTATGGGGCTTGCGGGGGGGCCCGAGATACAATGAGCAGTTCTTC. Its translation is CASRLWGLRGGPRYNEQFF.

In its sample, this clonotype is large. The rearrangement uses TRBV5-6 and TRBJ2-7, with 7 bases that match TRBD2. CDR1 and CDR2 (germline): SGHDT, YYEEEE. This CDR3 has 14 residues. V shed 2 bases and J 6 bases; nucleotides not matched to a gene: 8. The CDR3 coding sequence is TGTGCCAGCAGCTTTGGGGACTATAGGGGCGAGCAGTACTTC. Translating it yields CASSFGDYRGEQYF.

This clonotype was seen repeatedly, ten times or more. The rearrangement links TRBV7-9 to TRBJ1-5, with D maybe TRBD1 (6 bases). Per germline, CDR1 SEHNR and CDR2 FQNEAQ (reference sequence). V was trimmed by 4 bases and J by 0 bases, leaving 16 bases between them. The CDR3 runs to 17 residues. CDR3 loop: CASSSSFGTNSNQPQHF. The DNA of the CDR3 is TGTGCCAGCAGCTCCTCTTTCGGGACAAATAGCAATCAGCCCCAGCATTTT. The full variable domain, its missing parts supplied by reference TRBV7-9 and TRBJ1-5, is DTGVSQNPRHKITKRGQNVTFRCDPISEHNRLYWYRQTLGQGPEFLTYFQNEAQLEKSRLLSDRFSAERPKGSFSTLEIQRTEQGDSAMYLCASSSSFGTNSNQPQHFGDGTRLSIL.

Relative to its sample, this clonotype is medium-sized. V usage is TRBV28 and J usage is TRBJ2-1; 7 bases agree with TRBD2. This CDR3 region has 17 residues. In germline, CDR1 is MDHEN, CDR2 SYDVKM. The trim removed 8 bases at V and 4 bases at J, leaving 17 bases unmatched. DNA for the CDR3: TGTGCCAGCGGGGGGGAGGCTGACGTTTTGGAGTACAATGAGCAGTTCTTC. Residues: CASGGEADVLEYNEQFF.

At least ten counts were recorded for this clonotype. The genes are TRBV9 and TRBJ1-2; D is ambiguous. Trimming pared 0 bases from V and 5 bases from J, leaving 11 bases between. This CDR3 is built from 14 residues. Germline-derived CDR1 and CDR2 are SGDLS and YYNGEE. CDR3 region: CASSVDADPYGYTF. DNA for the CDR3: TGTGCCAGCAGCGTAGACGCAGATCCATATGGCTACACCTTC.

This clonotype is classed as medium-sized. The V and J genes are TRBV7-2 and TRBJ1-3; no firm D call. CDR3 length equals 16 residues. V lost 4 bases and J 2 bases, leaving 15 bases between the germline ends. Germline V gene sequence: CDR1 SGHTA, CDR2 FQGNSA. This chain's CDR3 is CASSSASHGPGNTIYF. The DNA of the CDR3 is TGTGCCAGCAGCTCGGCCTCCCACGGCCCTGGAAACACCATATATTTT.

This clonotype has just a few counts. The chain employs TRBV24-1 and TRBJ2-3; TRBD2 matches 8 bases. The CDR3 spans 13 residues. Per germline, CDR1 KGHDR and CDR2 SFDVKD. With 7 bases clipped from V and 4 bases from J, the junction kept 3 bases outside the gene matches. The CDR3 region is CATSGGAADTQYF. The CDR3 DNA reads TGTGCCACCAGCGGGGGGGCGGCAGATACGCAGTATTTT.

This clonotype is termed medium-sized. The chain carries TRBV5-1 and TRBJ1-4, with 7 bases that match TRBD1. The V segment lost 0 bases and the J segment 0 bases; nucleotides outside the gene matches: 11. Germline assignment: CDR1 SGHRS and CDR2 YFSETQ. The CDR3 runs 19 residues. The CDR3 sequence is CASSLVGTGEVATNEKLFF. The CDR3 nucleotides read TGCGCCAGCAGCTTGGTTGGAACAGGGGAAGTGGCAACTAATGAAAAACTGTTTTTT. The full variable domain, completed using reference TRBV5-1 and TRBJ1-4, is KAGVTQTPRYLIKTRGQQVTLSCSPISGHRSVSWYQQTPGQGLQFLFEYFSETQRNKGNFPGRFSGRQFSNSRSEMNVSTLELGDSALYLCASSLVGTGEVATNEKLFFGSGTQLSVL.

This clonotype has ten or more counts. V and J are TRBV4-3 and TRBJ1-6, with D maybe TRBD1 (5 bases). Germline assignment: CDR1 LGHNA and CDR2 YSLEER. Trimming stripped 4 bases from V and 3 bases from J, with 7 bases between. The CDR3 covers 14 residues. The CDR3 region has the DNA TGCGCCAGCAGCCGGGACCTCTATAATTCACCCCTCCACTTT. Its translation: CASSRDLYNSPLHF.

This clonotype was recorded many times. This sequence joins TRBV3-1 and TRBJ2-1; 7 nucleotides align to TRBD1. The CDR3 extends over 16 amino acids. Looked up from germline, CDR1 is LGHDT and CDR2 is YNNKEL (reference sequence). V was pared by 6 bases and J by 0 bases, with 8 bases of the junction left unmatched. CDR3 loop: CASRDKGAGSYNEQFF. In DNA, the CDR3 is TGTGCCAGCAGAGACAAGGGGGCCGGCTCCTACAATGAGCAGTTCTTC.